This entry concerns a single T cell receptor beta chain. Repertoires were generated with immunoSEQ multiplex PCR, while TCRdb's copy carries only in-frame clones and drops some. This table has 90,000 to 100,000 clones, roughly 87% appearing once. This record belongs to a study of cytomegalovirus exposure and HLA in healthy donors. Input material: PBMCs. This clonotype originated in a man between 18 and 29 years old in good health and CMV-seropositive.

The CDR3: CASSQGGGAREKLFF. CDR3 DNA: TGTGCCAGCAGCCAGGGCGGGGGGGCTAGGGAAAAACTGTTTTTT. The chain links TRBV28 to TRBJ1-4; D is perhaps TRBD1 (6 bases). The germline V and J ends were trimmed by 6 bases and 8 bases, with 19 bases remaining between them. Germline values: CDR1 MDHEN, CDR2 SYDVKM. The CDR3 has 15 amino acids.